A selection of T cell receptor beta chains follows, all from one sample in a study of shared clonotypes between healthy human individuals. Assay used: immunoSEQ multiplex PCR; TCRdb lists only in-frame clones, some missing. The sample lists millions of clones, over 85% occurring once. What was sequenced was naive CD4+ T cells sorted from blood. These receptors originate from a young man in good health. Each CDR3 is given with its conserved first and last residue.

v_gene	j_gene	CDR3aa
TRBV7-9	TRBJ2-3	CASSPGGDTQYF
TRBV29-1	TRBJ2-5	CSAWDTPKETQYF
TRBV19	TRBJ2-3	CASSKQPGTSAGDTQYF
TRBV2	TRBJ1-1	CASSEDSGANTEAFF
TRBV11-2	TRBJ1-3	CASSFGRSSGNTIYF
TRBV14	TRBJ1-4	CASSPRQGDRTEKLFF
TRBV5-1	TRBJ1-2	CASSLSGGDGYTF
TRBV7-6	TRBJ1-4	CASSFLGGEKLFF
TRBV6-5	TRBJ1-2	CASCDSTNYGYTF
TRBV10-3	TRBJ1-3	CAISDIAGNTIYF
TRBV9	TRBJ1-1	CASSSGEGWTEAFF
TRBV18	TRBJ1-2	CASSPRGTPVYGYTF
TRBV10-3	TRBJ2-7	CAISGPGQERSYEQYF
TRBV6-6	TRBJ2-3	CASSYWAGGPDTQYF
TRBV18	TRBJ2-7	CASSPGQGFYEQYF
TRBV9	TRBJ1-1	CASSVGLREQNTEAFF
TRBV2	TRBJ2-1	CASSETHVGGIEQFF
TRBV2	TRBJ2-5	CASSKSGTVQETQYF
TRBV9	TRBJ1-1	CASSVEGTGRAFF
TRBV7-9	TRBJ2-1	CASSVAQHGNEQFF
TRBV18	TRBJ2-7	CASSPPGQGYEQYF
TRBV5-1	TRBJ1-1	CASTKDGLNTEAFF
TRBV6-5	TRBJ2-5	CASKRGGETQYF
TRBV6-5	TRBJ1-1	CASSPPGSGTEAFF
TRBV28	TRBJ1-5	CASSRTGLNSNQPQHF
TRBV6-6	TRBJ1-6	CASRDQGLSSPLHF
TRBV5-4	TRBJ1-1	CASNFGQVRRNTEAFF
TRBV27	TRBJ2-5	CASSRRGYETQYF
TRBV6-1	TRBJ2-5	CASSEAGATGETQYF
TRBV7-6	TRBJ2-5	CASSSQGVGTQYF
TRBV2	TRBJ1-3	CASNRFSGNTIYF
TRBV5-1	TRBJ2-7	CASSLGSSGATYEQYF
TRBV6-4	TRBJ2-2	CASSAEGQGANTGELFF
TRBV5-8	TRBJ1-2	CASGIGGENGYTF
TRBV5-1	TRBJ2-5	CASSLLSGEETQYF
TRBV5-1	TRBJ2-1	CASSSGDREYNEQFF
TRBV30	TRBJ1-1	CAWSVGQGAFF
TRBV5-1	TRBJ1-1	CASSWDPGSNTEAFF
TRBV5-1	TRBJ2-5	CASFRGFGETQYF
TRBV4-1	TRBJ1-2	CASSQITDPTNYGYTF
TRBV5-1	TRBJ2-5	CASSLYLSETQYF
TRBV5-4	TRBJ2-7	CASSLERGYPYEQYF
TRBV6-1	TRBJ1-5	CASKLQGAGNQPQHF
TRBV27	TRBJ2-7	CASRPGQKNEQYF